This T cell receptor beta chain is from a study of T cell clonotyping in hematopoietic cell transplantation. Samples: about 28 days before transplant, then days 30, 100 and 180 after. CDR1 GTSNPN and CDR2 SVGIG come from the germline V gene (reference sequence). The CDR3 sequence is 14 residues long. V shed 5 bases, J shed 0 bases, and the junction held 7 bases outside the gene matches. Clones were read by immunoSEQ multiplex PCR, and TCRdb kept only the in-frame ones, dropping some. The sample has 3,000 to 4,500 clones, 15% to 20% seen once. This receptor was identified in a male patient in his fifties who had an allogeneic stem cell transplant from a related donor, so the T cells may come from the graft donor. Some clones in this sample may be carry-over from other donors' samples. Sequencing was performed on peripheral blood mononuclear cells, taken 30 days after allogeneic stem cell transplant. The chain links TRBV30 to TRBJ2-7, with 7 bases lining up with TRBD1. CDR3 protein: CAWQTRDSSYEQYF. The CDR3 DNA reads TGTGCCTGGCAGACTCGGGACAGCTCCTACGAGCAGTACTTC. Filled out from reference TRBV30 and TRBJ2-7, the complete variable domain reads SQTIHQWPATLVQPVGSPLSLECTVEGTSNPNLYWYRQAAGRGLQLLFYSVGIGQISSEVPQNLSASRPQDRQFILSSKKLLLSDSGFYLCAWQTRDSSYEQYFGPGTRLTVT.